This T cell receptor beta chain was retrieved from a study of blood T cell repertoires in COVID-19. Using immunoSEQ multiplex PCR, the repertoire was profiled, and TCRdb retains in-frame clones only, with some absent. The sample contains around 270,000 clones, around nine tenths of which appear only once. Trimming removed 4 bases at V and 3 bases at J, with 18 bases between. Germline CDR1 SGHKS, CDR2 YYEKEE (reference sequence). The CDR3 covers 16 residues. V is TRBV5-5 and J is TRBJ2-3; no clear D. The receptor's source is a woman aged 60-75 years with COVID-19, enrolled during active disease. Material: peripheral blood. CDR3 sequence: CASSPGGLTLTDTQYF. The CDR3 nucleotides read TGTGCCAGCAGCCCCGGCGGCTTAACTTTGACAGATACGCAGTATTTT.